These 18 T cell receptor beta chains were all obtained from the same sample, sequenced in a study of T cell responses to AZD1222 COVID-19 vaccine. Profiled with immunoSEQ multiplex PCR; TCRdb holds only in-frame clones, not every one. The sample shows 120,000 or so clones, just over 85% of them seen only once. The input for sequencing was peripheral blood, taken 28 days after the second AZD1222 dose. The receptors originated from an adult who received the AZD1222 COVID-19 vaccine.

This clone was observed once. This sequence joins TRBV12-3 or TRBV12-4 and TRBJ2-4; D call uncertain. V lost 2 bases and J lost 7, with 9 bases in between. The CDR3 consists of 13 residues. The chain's CDR3 is CASSLNRWNIQYF. In nucleotides, the CDR3 is TGTGCCAGCAGTTTAAACCGGTGGAACATTCAGTACTTC.

V usage is TRBV27 and J usage is TRBJ1-5; 9 bases fit TRBD1. Trimming took 5 bases from V and 7 from J; bases not matched to a gene: 12. The CDR3 runs 16 residues. The germline gives CDR1 MNHEY, CDR2 SMNVEV (reference sequence). CDR3 nucleotides: TGTGCCAGCAGTCCGGGGACAGGGATGGGTTTGCAGCCCCAGCATTTT. Residues: CASSPGTGMGLQPQHF.

The chain joins TRBV6-5 to TRBJ2-4; the D is unclear. Germline CDR1 MNHEY, CDR2 SVGAGI. The CDR3 spans 15 residues. With 0 bases removed from V and 0 bases from J, the gap between germline ends came to 6 bases. For the CDR3, the DNA is TGTGCCAGCAGTTACTCGAATCTAGCCAAAAACATTCAGTACTTC. This codes for CASSYSNLAKNIQYF.

In its sample, this clone was seen once. The chain joins TRBV6-5 to TRBJ1-5, with TRBD1 identical over 8 bases. Trimming removed 6 bases from V and 4 bases from J; junction bases left unmatched: 5. Germline-derived CDR1 and CDR2 are MNHEY and SVGAGI. The CDR3 has 14 residues. The CDR3 sequence is CASRRTGRNQPQHF. CDR3 coding DNA: TGTGCCAGCAGGCGGACAGGGAGGAATCAGCCCCAGCATTTT.

As DNA, the CDR3 is TGTGCCAGCAGAACCTATGGCTACACCTTC. This sequence encodes CASRTYGYTF. The chain has TRBV6-5 and TRBJ1-2, with D uncertain. The CDR3 loop spans 10 amino acids. Trimming left V 6 bases short and J 4 bases short, with 3 bases between. CDR1 MNHEY and CDR2 SVGAGI come from the germline V gene.

This sequence joins TRBV5-4 and TRBJ2-2; the D is unclear. The germline V gene encodes CDR1 SGHNT and CDR2 YYREEE (reference sequence). Trimming took off 0 bases at V and 8 bases at J, with 17 bases between the two ends. This CDR3 is 16 amino acids long. CDR3 loop: CASSLAVKSSAGELFF. The CDR3 DNA reads as TGTGCCAGCAGCTTGGCCGTTAAATCCTCCGCTGGGGAGCTGTTTTTT.

This clone has only one observation. The V call is TRBV23-1, the J call TRBJ1-6; D unresolved. TRBV23-1 is classed as an ORF, of uncertain function. The CDR3 has 13 amino acids. Trimming left V 3 bases short and J 6 bases short, with 6 bases between. Written as DNA, the CDR3 is TGCGCCAGCAGTCAGAGCAGTAATTCACCCCTCCACTTT. It specifies CASSQSSNSPLHF.

This clone has only one observation. The J gene is TRBJ2-5, the V gene TRBV11-2; D gene uncertain. The CDR3 covers 13 residues. The V end was cut by 2 bases, the J end by 4 bases, with 8 bases between. Germline-derived CDR1 and CDR2 are SGHAT and FQNNGV. The CDR3 DNA follows: TGTGCCAGCAGCTTATTGGTTGGAGAGACCCAGTACTTC. This gives the protein CASSLLVGETQYF.

This chain links TRBV30 with TRBJ1-5, with D hard to call. CDR3 length equals 12 residues. Germline CDR1 and CDR2: GTSNPN and SVGIG (reference sequence). V was cut by 2 bases and J by 9 bases, with 11 bases left in between. In nucleotides, the CDR3 is TGTGCCTGGAGTCTGGGAGGTACGCCCCAGCATTTT. This encodes CAWSLGGTPQHF.

The chain has TRBV5-6 and TRBJ1-2; TRBD1 matches 7 bases. J gave up 3 bases and V 0 bases, and 5 bases lay outside the gene matches. Germline CDR1 is SGHDT and CDR2 is YYEEEE. This CDR3 has 15 residues. CDR3 coding DNA: TGTGCCAGCAGCTTGGTGACAGGGACATACTATGGCTACACCTTC. It translates to CASSLVTGTYYGYTF.

This clone was found once. This sequence joins TRBV20-1 and TRBJ2-5; TRBD1 is a possible D gene (5 bases). The germline V gene encodes CDR1 DFQATT and CDR2 SNEGSKA (reference sequence). V was shortened by 3 bases and J by 5 bases, with 22 bases between the two germline ends. The CDR3 spans 16 residues. CDR3 loop: CSASPPARVVAETQYF. CDR3 coding DNA: TGCAGTGCTAGTCCCCCGGCCAGGGTGGTTGCCGAGACCCAGTACTTC.

The genes are TRBV6-5 and TRBJ2-7; tentative D call: TRBD1 (5 bases). The CDR3 runs 14 residues. The V end was cut by 3 bases, the J end by 7 bases, with 16 bases between. Germline V gives CDR1 MNHEY, CDR2 SVGAGI. This CDR3 is CASSYLPGMSEQYF. In DNA, the CDR3 is TGTGCCAGCAGTTATCTTCCAGGGATGTCGGAGCAGTACTTC.

The V and J genes are TRBV5-1 and TRBJ2-3; unclear D gene. V was shortened by 2 bases and J by 2 bases, with 9 bases between the two germline ends. CDR1 and CDR2 from the germline V gene are SGHRS and YFSETQ. The CDR3 has 14 amino acids. In DNA form, the CDR3 reads TGCGCCAGCAGCTTATGGGCGGCCACAGATACGCAGTATTTT. Amino acids: CASSLWAATDTQYF.

The rearrangement joins TRBV7-6 to TRBJ1-6, with 12 bases that match TRBD1. V was pared by 1 base and J by 9 bases, with 13 bases of the junction left unmatched. Germline CDR1 SGHVS, CDR2 FNYEAQ. The CDR3 length is 19 residues. CDR3 DNA: TGTGCCAGCAGCTTAGTTGGTGGCCCGGGACAGGGGGCTGGTTCACCCCTCCACTTT. Its translation: CASSLVGGPGQGAGSPLHF.

This chain joins TRBV5-6 and TRBJ2-1, with a weak D call TRBD1 (6 bases). The CDR3 runs 15 residues. Germline V lookup: CDR1 SGHDT, CDR2 YYEEEE. The V end was cut by 4 bases, the J end by 9 bases, with 20 bases between. The DNA of the CDR3 is TGTGCCAGCAGCCCGGTCGGAACCCAAGGGGGTGAGCAGTTCTTC. Amino acids: CASSPVGTQGGEQFF.

The rearrangement uses TRBV7-2 and TRBJ1-4; D is ambiguous. Germline lookup yields CDR1 SGHTA and CDR2 FQGNSA. Trimming removed 5 bases from V and 8 bases from J, with 21 bases in between. This CDR3 is built from 16 residues. The CDR3 protein is CASSGSFVLAVEKLFF. Here the CDR3 DNA reads TGTGCCAGCAGCGGGTCCTTCGTCCTGGCAGTCGAAAAACTGTTTTTT. Full variable domain (outside the CDR3, taken from reference TRBV7-2 and TRBJ1-4): GAGVSQSPSNKVTEKGKDVELRCDPISGHTALYWYRQSLGQGLEFLIYFQGNSAPDKSGLPSDRFSAERTGGSVSTLTIQRTQQEDSAVYLCASSGSFVLAVEKLFFGSGTQLSVL.

This chain joins TRBV30 and TRBJ2-3; perhaps TRBD1 as D (5 bases). Trimming pared 2 bases from V and 2 bases from J, leaving 11 bases between. The CDR3 length is 14 residues. The germline V gene encodes CDR1 GTSNPN and CDR2 SVGIG (reference sequence). CDR3 protein: CAWSNVGHTDTQYF. The CDR3 nucleotides read TGTGCCTGGAGTAACGTGGGGCACACAGATACGCAGTATTTT.

This chain joins TRBV9 and TRBJ2-1; D is unresolved. The CDR3 spans 15 residues. CDR1 is SGDLS, CDR2 YYNGEE, per germline. V was pared by 0 bases and J by 7 bases, with 14 bases between. The CDR3 DNA reads as TGTGCCAGCAGCGTAGCCGAGGCCAGTAGAAATGAGCAGTTCTTC. It translates to CASSVAEASRNEQFF.